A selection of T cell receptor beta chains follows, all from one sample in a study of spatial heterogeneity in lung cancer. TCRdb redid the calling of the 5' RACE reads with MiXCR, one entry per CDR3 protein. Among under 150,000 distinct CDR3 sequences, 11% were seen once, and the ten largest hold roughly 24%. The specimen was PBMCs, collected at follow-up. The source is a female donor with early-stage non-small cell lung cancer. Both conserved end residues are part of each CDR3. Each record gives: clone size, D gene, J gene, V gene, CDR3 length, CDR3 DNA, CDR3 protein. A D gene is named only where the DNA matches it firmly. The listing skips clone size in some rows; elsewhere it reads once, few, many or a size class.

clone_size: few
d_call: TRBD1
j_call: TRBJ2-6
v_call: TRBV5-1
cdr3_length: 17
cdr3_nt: TGCGCCAGCAGCTCGGGACAGGGGGCGCCTGGGGCCAACGTCCTGACTTTC
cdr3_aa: CASSSGQGAPGANVLTF

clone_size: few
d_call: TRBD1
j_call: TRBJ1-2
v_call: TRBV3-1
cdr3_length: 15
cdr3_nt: TGTGCCAGCAGCCAAAGACAGGGTTTAAGCTATGGCTACACCTTC
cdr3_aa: CASSQRQGLSYGYTF

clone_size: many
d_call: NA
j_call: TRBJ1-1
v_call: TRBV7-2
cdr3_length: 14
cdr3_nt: TGTGCCAGCAGACTAACACGGGGGGGCACTGAAGCTTTCTTT
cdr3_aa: CASRLTRGGTEAFF

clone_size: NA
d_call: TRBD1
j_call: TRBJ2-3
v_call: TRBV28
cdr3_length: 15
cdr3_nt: TGTGCCAGCAGTTTGGAGCAGGGGGTAAGAAATACGCAGTATTTT
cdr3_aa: CASSLEQGVRNTQYF

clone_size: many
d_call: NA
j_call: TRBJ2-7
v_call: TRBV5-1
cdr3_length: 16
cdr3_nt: TGCGCCAGCAGCCCCCCCCGGGCTAGTGAATCCTACGAGCAGTACTTC
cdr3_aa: CASSPPRASESYEQYF

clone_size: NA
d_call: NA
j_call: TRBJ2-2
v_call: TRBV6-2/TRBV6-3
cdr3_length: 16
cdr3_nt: TGTGCCAGCAGTTACATGATACCCCGGAACACCGGGGAGCTGTTTTTT
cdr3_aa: CASSYMIPRNTGELFF

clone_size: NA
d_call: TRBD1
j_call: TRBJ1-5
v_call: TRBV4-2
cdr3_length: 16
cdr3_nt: TGTGCCAGCAGCCAAGAAGCCCAGGGGGGGTTTCAGCCCCAGCATTTT
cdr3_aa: CASSQEAQGGFQPQHF

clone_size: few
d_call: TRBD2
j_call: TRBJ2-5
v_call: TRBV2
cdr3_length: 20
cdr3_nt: TGTGCCAGCAGTGTCGGAATATTGACTAGCGGGCCCGGCCGTAGAGAGACCCAGTACTTC
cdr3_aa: CASSVGILTSGPGRRETQYF

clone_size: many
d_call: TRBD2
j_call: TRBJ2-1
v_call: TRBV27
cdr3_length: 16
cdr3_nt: TGTGCCAGCAGTCGCCCCGGAAAAGCGGGGTACAATGAGCAGTTCTTC
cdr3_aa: CASSRPGKAGYNEQFF

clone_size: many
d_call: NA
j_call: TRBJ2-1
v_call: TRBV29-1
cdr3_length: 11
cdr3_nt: TGCAGCGCCCGGCATGGCAATGAGCAGTTCTTC
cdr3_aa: CSARHGNEQFF

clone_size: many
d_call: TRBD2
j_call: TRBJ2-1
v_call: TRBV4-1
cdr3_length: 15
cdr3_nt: TGCGCCAGCAGCCAAGGGCTAGCGGGAGTCTATGAGCAGTTCTTC
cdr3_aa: CASSQGLAGVYEQFF

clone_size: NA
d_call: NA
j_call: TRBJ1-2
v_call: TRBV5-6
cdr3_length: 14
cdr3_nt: TGTGCCAGCAGCCAGGGTCCAGCTACCTATGGCTACACCTTC
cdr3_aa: CASSQGPATYGYTF

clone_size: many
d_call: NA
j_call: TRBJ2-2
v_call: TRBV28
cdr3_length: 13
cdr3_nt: TGTGCCAGCATGAAGGAGAACACCGGGGAGCTGTTTTTT
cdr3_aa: CASMKENTGELFF

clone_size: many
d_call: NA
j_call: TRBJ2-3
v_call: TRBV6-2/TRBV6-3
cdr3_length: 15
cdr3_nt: TGTGCCAGCAGTTACTCGGCAGGGAACACAGATACGCAGTATTTT
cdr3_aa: CASSYSAGNTDTQYF

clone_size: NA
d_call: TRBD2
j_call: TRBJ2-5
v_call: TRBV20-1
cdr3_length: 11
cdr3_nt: TGCAGCCAAGAGCGGGGAGAGACCCAGTACTTC
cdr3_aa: CSQERGETQYF

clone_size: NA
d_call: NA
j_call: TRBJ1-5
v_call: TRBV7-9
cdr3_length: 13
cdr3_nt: TGTGCCAGCAGCCGGACAGACAATCAGCCCCAGCATTTT
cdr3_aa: CASSRTDNQPQHF

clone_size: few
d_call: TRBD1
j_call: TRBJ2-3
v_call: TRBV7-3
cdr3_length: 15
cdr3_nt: TGTGCCAGCAGCTCCGGACAGGGGCACACAGATACGCAGTATTTT
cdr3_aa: CASSSGQGHTDTQYF

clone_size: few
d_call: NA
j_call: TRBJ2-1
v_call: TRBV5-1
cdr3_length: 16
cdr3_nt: TGCGCCAGCAGCTTGCGCCTATTCAGCTCCTACAATGAGCAGTTCTTC
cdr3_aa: CASSLRLFSSYNEQFF

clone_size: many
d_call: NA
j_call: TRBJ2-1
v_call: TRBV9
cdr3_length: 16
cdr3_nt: TGTGCCAGCAGCGTTACACAACGAGCCGTTGACAATGAGCAGTTCTTC
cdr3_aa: CASSVTQRAVDNEQFF

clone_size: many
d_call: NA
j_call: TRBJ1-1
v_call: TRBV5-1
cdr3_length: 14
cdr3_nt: TGCGCCAGCAGCTACGACCCTCCGGCCCCTGAAGCTTTCTTT
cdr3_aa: CASSYDPPAPEAFF

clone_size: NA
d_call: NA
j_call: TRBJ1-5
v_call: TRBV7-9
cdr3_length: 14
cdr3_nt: TGTGCCAGCAGCTTACTGGGGGCCGGGCAGCCCCAGCATTTT
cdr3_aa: CASSLLGAGQPQHF

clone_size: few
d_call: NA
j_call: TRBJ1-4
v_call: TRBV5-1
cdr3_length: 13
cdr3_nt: TGCGCCAGCAGCTTGGCGGGCTATGAAAAACTGTTTTTT
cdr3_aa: CASSLAGYEKLFF

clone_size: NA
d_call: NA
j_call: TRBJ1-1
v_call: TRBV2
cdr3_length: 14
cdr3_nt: TGTGCCAGCAGTGAGTTGGGCCTGAACACTGAAGCTTTCTTT
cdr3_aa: CASSELGLNTEAFF

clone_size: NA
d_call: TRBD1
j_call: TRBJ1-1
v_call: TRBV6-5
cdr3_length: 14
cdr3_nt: TGTGTCAGCAGAAGGACAGGGGCGAACACTGAAGCTTTCTTT
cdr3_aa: CVSRRTGANTEAFF

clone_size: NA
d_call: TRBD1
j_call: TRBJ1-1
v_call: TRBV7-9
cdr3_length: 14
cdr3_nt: TGTGCCAGCAGCTCTTGGACAGGCGGCACTGAAGCTTTCTTT
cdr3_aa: CASSSWTGGTEAFF

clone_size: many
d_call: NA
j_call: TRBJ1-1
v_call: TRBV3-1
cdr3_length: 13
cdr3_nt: TGTGCCAGCAGCCAAGATAGGTGGGCGCAAGCTTTCTTT
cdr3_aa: CASSQDRWAQAFF

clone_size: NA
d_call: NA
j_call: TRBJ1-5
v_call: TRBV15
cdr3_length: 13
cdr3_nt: TGTGCCACCAGCAGAGATCTTCCTCAGCCCCAGCATTTT
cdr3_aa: CATSRDLPQPQHF

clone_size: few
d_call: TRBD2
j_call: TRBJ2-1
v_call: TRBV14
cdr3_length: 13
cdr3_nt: TGTGCCAGCAGCAGACATAGCGGGATCATCCCGATCTTC
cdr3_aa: CASSRHSGIIPIF

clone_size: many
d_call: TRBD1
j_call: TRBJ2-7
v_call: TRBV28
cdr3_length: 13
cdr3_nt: TGTGCCAGCAGTTTGAGGGGGCGCTTCGAGCAGTACTTC
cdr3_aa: CASSLRGRFEQYF

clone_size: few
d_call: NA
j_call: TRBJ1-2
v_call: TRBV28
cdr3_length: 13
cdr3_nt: TGTGCCAGCAGTTTAGGCCAGCTCTATGGCTACACCTTC
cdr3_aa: CASSLGQLYGYTF

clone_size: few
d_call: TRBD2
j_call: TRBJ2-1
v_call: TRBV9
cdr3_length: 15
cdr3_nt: TGTGCCAGCAGCGCGGGACTAGCGGACTACAATGAGCAGTTCTTC
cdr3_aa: CASSAGLADYNEQFF

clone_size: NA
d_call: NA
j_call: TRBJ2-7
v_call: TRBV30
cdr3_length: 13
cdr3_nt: TGTGCCTGGAGTGGTTTGGGGGCCCACGAGCAGTACTTC
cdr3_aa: CAWSGLGAHEQYF

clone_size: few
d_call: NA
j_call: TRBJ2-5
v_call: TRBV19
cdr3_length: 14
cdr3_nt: TGTGCCAGTAGAGGTTGGCCAAACCGAGAGACCCAGTACTTC
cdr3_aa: CASRGWPNRETQYF

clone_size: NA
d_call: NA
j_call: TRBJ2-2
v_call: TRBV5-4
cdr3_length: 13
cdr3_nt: TGTGCCAGCAGTGGGTCAGGGACCGGGGAGCTGTTTTTT
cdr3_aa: CASSGSGTGELFF

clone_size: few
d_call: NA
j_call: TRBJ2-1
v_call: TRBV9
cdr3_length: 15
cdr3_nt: TGTGCCAGCAGCGTAGCAGTTTTATCCTACAATGAGCAGTTCTTC
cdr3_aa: CASSVAVLSYNEQFF

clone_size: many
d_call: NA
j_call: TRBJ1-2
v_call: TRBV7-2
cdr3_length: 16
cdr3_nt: TGTGCCAGCAGCTCCGCCCCACGGCAGGCTAACTATGGCTACACCTTC
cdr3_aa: CASSSAPRQANYGYTF

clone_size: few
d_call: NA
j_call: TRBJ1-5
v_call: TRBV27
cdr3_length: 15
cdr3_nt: TGTGCCAGCAGGAAAGACACCGGCGGCAATCAGCCCCAGCATTTT
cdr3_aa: CASRKDTGGNQPQHF

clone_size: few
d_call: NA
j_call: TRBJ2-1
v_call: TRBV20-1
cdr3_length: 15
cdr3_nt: TGCAGTGCTAGAGGAACTGGGAGGGGGATCGATGAGCAGTTCTTC
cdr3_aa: CSARGTGRGIDEQFF

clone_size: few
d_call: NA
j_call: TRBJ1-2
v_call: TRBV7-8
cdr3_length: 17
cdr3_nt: TGTGCCAGCAGCCAAAAAACAGGCGACTCACGATACTATGGCTACACCTTC
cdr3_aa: CASSQKTGDSRYYGYTF

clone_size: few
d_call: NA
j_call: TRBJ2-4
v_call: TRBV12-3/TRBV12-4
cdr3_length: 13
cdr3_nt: TGTGCCAGCAGTTTCTCGGACGTAAACATTCAGTACTTC
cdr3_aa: CASSFSDVNIQYF

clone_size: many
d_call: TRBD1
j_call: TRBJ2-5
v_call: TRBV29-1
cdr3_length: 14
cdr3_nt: TGCAGCGTGGGCGCGGACAGGTTCCAAGAGACCCAGTACTTC
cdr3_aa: CSVGADRFQETQYF

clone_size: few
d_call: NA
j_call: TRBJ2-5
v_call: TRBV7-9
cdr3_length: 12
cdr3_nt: TGTGCCAGCAGTTCACTTCCGGAGACCCAGTACTTC
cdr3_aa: CASSSLPETQYF

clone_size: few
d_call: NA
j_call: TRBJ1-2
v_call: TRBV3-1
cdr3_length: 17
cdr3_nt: TGTGCCAGCAGCCATAGACTGACCGGGACCGTATTCTATGGCTACACCTTC
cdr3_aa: CASSHRLTGTVFYGYTF

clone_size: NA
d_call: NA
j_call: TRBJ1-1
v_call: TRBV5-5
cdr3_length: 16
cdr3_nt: TGTGCCAGCAGCTTGGTGGATTTTGGGGGCGGCACTGAAGCTTTCTTT
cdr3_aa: CASSLVDFGGGTEAFF

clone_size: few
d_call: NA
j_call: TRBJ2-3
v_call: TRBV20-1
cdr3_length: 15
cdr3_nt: TGCAGTGCTACCCTAAAAGGAGGTAGCGCAGATACGCAGTATTTT
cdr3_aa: CSATLKGGSADTQYF

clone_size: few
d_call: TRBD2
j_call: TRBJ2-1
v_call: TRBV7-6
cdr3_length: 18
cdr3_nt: TGTGCCAGCAGCTTAGTCCCCAGTACCCTAGCGGGAGTCAATGAGCAGTTCTTC
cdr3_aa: CASSLVPSTLAGVNEQFF

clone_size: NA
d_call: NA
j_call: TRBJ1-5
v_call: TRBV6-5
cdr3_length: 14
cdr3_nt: TGTGCCAGCAGATACCGACAGGACTATCAGCCCCAGCATTTT
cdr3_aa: CASRYRQDYQPQHF